The subject of this entry is one T cell receptor beta chain. What it recognizes is unknown. Germline V lookup: CDR1 WNHNN, CDR2 SYGVQD (reference sequence). The CDR3 extends over 11 amino acids. The V and J ends lost 8 bases and 3 bases respectively, with 8 bases between them. This entry is derived from a study of cytomegalovirus exposure and HLA in healthy donors. The study's findings and limits: TCR beta chain V- and J-gene trimming was linked, in a later analysis, to a missense variant in DCLRE1C.

PCR amplification relied on 60 Vbeta primers (plus 13 Jbeta primers). Profiled with immunoSEQ multiplex PCR; TCRdb holds only in-frame clones, not every one. The sample includes more than 110,000 clones, over 70% of them seen just once. The sequence came from a male donor in good health and CMV-seronegative. The sequencing sample was made of PBMCs. The chain is built from TRBV10-1 and TRBJ2-7; possible D gene TRBD1, 5 bases. The DNA for the CDR3 is TGCGCCAGCTCAGGGAACTACGAGCAGTACTTC. This codes for CASSGNYEQYF.